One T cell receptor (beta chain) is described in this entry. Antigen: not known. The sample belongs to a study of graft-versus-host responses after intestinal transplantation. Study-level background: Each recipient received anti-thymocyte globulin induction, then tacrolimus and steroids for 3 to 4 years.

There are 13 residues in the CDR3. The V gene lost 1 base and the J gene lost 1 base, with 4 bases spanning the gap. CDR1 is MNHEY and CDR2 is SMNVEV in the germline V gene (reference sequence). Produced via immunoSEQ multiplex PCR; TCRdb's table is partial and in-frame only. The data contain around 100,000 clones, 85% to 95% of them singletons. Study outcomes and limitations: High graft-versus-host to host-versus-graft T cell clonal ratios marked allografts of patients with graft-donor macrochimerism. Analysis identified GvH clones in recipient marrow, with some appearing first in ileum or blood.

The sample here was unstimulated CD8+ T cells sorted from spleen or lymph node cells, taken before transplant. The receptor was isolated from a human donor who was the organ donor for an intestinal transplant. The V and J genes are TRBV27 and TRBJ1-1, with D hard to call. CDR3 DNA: TGTGCCAGCAGTTTATGGGGGAACACTGAAGCTTTCTTT. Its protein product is CASSLWGNTEAFF.